What follows are 10 T cell receptor beta chains derived from one specimen sequenced in a study of T cells after yellow fever vaccination. MiXCR, run by TCRdb on the 5' RACE reads, gives a single entry per CDR3 protein. The sample yields some 320,000 distinct CDR3 sequences, 4.1% seen once. The sequences come from PBMCs, collected 5 days after the yellow fever booster vaccination. These receptors were collected from a man younger than 35 who received the YFV17D yellow fever vaccine.

V gene TRBV12-2 combines with J gene TRBJ2-7. TRBV12-2 corresponds to a pseudogene. CDR3 length equals 13 residues. The CDR3, as DNA: TGTGCAAGTCGCCCCCGACGGAACTACGAGCAGTACGTC. Its translation is CASRPRRNYEQYV.

This rearrangement joins TRBV5-1 to TRBJ2-5; perhaps TRBD2 as D (5 bases). V was cut by 5 bases and J by 3 bases, with 11 bases left in between. This CDR3 has 13 amino acids. CDR1 SGHRS and CDR2 YFSETQ come from the germline V gene. The CDR3 region is CASRRLFEETQYF. The CDR3 DNA reads as TGCGCCAGCAGGCGACTATTTGAAGAGACCCAGTACTTC.

This clonotype was observed many times. CDR3: CASSQAGGGEKLFF. CDR3 coding DNA: TGCGCCAGCAGCCAAGCTGGGGGCGGTGAAAAACTGTTTTTT. The V call is TRBV4-1, the J call TRBJ1-4; possible D gene TRBD1, 6 bases. The length of the CDR3 is 14 residues. Germline V gene data show CDR1 as MGHRA and CDR2 as YSYEKL. V was shortened by 1 base and J by 7 bases, with 10 bases between the two germline ends.

This clonotype was picked up many times. The V gene is TRBV18, the J gene TRBJ1-2, with TRBD1 as a possible D gene (6 bases). Per the germline V gene, CDR1 is KGHSH and CDR2 is LQKENI. The ends were cut back, 4 bases at V and 6 bases at J, with 9 bases in the middle. CDR3 length: 12 residues. CDR3: CASSLRGDGYTF. The CDR3 coding sequence is TGTGCCAGCTCACTCAGGGGAGATGGCTACACCTTC.

This clonotype was seen a few times. V gene TRBV4-3 combines with J gene TRBJ1-1; TRBD1 might be the D (5 bases). Trimming shortened V by 6 bases and J by 3 bases, and 14 bases separated the two germline ends. The CDR3 sequence is 14 residues long. Per germline, CDR1 LGHNA and CDR2 YSLEER. The CDR3 sequence is CASSRDSYYTEAFF. CDR3 coding DNA: TGCGCCAGCAGTCGAGACAGTTACTACACTGAAGCTTTCTTT.

J is TRBJ2-5 and V is TRBV5-5, with D hard to call. Germline loops: CDR1 SGHKS, CDR2 YYEKEE (reference sequence). The CDR3 is 14 residues long. The V and J ends lost 5 bases and 5 bases respectively, with 16 bases between them. CDR3 in amino acids: CASRPLEQMETQYF. The CDR3 bases are TGTGCCAGCAGACCCCTCGAACAAATGGAGACCCAGTACTTC. The full variable domain, its missing parts supplied by reference TRBV5-5 and TRBJ2-5, is DAGVTQSPTHLIKTRGQQVTLRCSPISGHKSVSWYQQVLGQGPQFIFQYYEKEERGRGNFPDRFSARQFPNYSSELNVNALLLGDSALYLCASRPLEQMETQYFGPGTRLLVL.

The sample holds many counts of this clonotype. V usage is TRBV5-5 and J usage is TRBJ1-6; D is uncertain. This CDR3 spans 14 amino acids. The germline gives CDR1 SGHKS, CDR2 YYEKEE (reference sequence). Trimming removed 0 bases from V and 7 bases from J, with 8 bases in between. CDR3 sequence (DNA): TGTGCCAGCAGCTTGGGACCGCCAAATTCACCCCTCCACTTT. Amino acids: CASSLGPPNSPLHF.

The gene calls are TRBV12-3 or TRBV12-4 and TRBJ1-4; the match to TRBD1 covers 7 bases. The CDR3 runs 14 residues. V gave up 8 bases and J gave up 7 bases; unmatched junction bases: 10. CDR3 sequence (DNA): TGTGCCAGCTGCCTGAGAGGGGGCCTTGAAAAACTGTTTTTT. Translation: CASCLRGGLEKLFF.

V usage is TRBV19 and J usage is TRBJ2-3, with D possibly matching TRBD1 (5 bases). This CDR3 spans 15 amino acids. The germline V gene encodes CDR1 LNHDA and CDR2 SQIVND (reference sequence). Trimming removed 8 bases at V and 4 bases at J, with 19 bases between. This CDR3 reads CASRTVGKGSDTQYF. For the CDR3, the DNA is TGTGCCAGTCGAACGGTGGGGAAGGGGTCAGATACGCAGTATTTT.

This clonotype was recorded a few times. The V call is TRBV5-1, the J call TRBJ2-3, with D hard to call. CDR1 is SGHRS, CDR2 YFSETQ, per germline. The CDR3 is made up of 13 amino acids. V was trimmed by 4 bases and J by 0 bases, leaving 6 bases between them. The CDR3: CASSHGSTDTQYF. CDR3 DNA sequence: TGCGCCAGCAGCCACGGGAGCACAGATACGCAGTATTTT.